These 27 T cell receptor beta chains were all obtained from the same sample, sequenced in a study of blood T cell repertoires in COVID-19. The repertoire was sequenced with immunoSEQ multiplex PCR; TCRdb's copy has only in-frame clones and lacks some. The sample holds about 290,000 clones, about nine tenths seen once. The specimen was PBMCs or T cells enriched from blood (not recorded which). All receptors derive from a woman aged 35 to 49 who had recovered from COVID-19.

As regards this clone: The sample carries other DNA sequences with the same CDR3. The chain couples TRBV5-1 to TRBJ2-5; TRBD1 agrees at 8 bases. The junction had 6 bases not matched to a gene; V was cut back by 4 bases and J by 4 bases. Germline-derived CDR1 and CDR2 are SGHRS and YFSETQ. This CDR3 has 14 amino acids. The chain's CDR3 is CASSPGQGGETQYF. In nucleotides, the CDR3 is TGCGCCAGCAGCCCCGGACAGGGAGGAGAGACCCAGTACTTC.

The gene calls are TRBV6-1 and TRBJ2-5; D is unresolved. This CDR3 has 15 residues. The germline CDR1 and CDR2 sequences are MNHNS and SASEGT. V shed 1 base and J shed 1 base, with 10 bases lying between them. CDR3 DNA sequence: TGTGCCAGCAGTGAAGGGCTAGTGAGCCAAGAGACCCAGTACTTC. Its translation: CASSEGLVSQETQYF.

The chain links TRBV5-1 to TRBJ2-7; D gene uncertain. Deletions cut 1 base from V and 2 bases from J, with 13 bases between. The CDR3 has 15 residues. Germline assignment: CDR1 SGHRS and CDR2 YFSETQ. CDR3 protein: CASSLSSGSTYEQYF. The DNA for the CDR3 is TGCGCCAGCAGCTTGTCTTCCGGGTCCACCTACGAGCAGTACTTC. Together with reference TRBV5-1 and TRBJ2-7, the CDR3 gives the full variable domain: KAGVTQTPRYLIKTRGQQVTLSCSPISGHRSVSWYQQTPGQGLQFLFEYFSETQRNKGNFPGRFSGRQFSNSRSEMNVSTLELGDSALYLCASSLSSGSTYEQYFGPGTRLTVT.

A remark on this clone: Mismatch with germline at one junction end may stem from a read error. The chain carries TRBV7-6 and TRBJ1-1; perhaps TRBD1 as D (5 bases). The germline CDR1 and CDR2 sequences are SGHVS and FNYEAQ. CDR3 length: 13 amino acids. The CDR3 sequence is CASSLGVGAWLSF. CDR3 nucleotides: TGTGCCAGCAGCTTAGGGGTAGGGGCCTGGCTTAGCTTT. The whole variable domain, remainder taken from reference TRBV7-6 and TRBJ1-1, is GAGVSQSPRYKVTKRGQDVALRCDPISGHVSLYWYRQALGQGPEFLTYFNYEAQQDKSGLPNDRFSAERPEGSISTLTIQRTEQRDSAMYRCASSLGVGAWLSFGQGTRLTVV.

The chain has TRBV27 and TRBJ2-7; 7 bases map to TRBD1. The CDR3 runs 14 residues. The germline gives CDR1 MNHEY, CDR2 SMNVEV (reference sequence). V was pared by 6 bases and J by 2 bases, with 7 bases of the junction left unmatched. CDR3 sequence: CASRTRGSAYEQYF. CDR3 nucleotide sequence: TGTGCCAGCAGAACCAGGGGGTCCGCCTACGAGCAGTACTTC.

The genes are TRBV5-1 and TRBJ1-2; D ambiguous. CDR1 is SGHRS, CDR2 YFSETQ, per germline. V lost 1 base and J lost 6, with 7 bases in between. The CDR3 runs 12 residues. The CDR3 sequence is CASSLKENGYTF. Here the CDR3 DNA reads TGCGCCAGCAGCTTGAAGGAGAATGGCTACACCTTC.

The gene calls are TRBV11-1 and TRBJ1-3, with D uncertain. CDR3 size: 16 residues. Germline V gene lookup returns CDR1 SGHAT and CDR2 FQDESV (reference sequence). The V gene lost 5 bases and the J gene lost 4 bases, with 18 bases spanning the gap. The CDR3 region has the DNA TGTGCCAGCAGCAAAGAGCCCGCACCCTCCGGAAACACCATATATTTT. Its protein is CASSKEPAPSGNTIYF.

The chain carries TRBV2 and TRBJ1-1; D ambiguous. Germline CDR1 reads SNHLY; CDR2 reads FYNNEI. Trimming pared 3 bases from V and 2 bases from J, leaving 10 bases between. The CDR3 contains 14 residues. The CDR3 loop reads CASSEEGRNTEAFF. The CDR3 nucleotides are TGTGCCAGCAGTGAGGAGGGTCGCAACACTGAAGCTTTCTTT.

This sequence joins TRBV30 and TRBJ1-5; D perhaps matches TRBD1 (5 bases). Germline V lookup: CDR1 GTSNPN, CDR2 SVGIG (reference sequence). V was shortened by 5 bases and J by 0 bases, with 11 bases between the two germline ends. CDR3 length equals 14 residues. CDR3 bases: TGTGCCTGGGCGACAGTAGATAGCAATCAGCCCCAGCATTTT. Translating gives CAWATVDSNQPQHF. Complete variable domain (other parts from reference TRBV30 and TRBJ1-5): SQTIHQWPATLVQPVGSPLSLECTVEGTSNPNLYWYRQAAGRGLQLLFYSVGIGQISSEVPQNLSASRPQDRQFILSSKKLLLSDSGFYLCAWATVDSNQPQHFGDGTRLSIL.

The V gene is TRBV6-5, the J gene TRBJ1-4, with D possibly being TRBD1 (5 bases). CDR1 and CDR2 from the germline V gene are MNHEY and SVGAGI. CDR3 length equals 14 residues. Trimming removed 3 bases at V and 8 bases at J, with 13 bases between. CDR3 DNA sequence: TGTGCCAGCAGTTATGAAAGGGGTAGAGAAAAACTGTTTTTT. Protein product: CASSYERGREKLFF.

The chain links TRBV4-1 to TRBJ2-5; TRBD2 aligns across 10 bases. The CDR3 length is 17 residues. The germline gives CDR1 MGHRA, CDR2 YSYEKL. The ends lost 3 bases at V and 5 bases at J; junction bases unmatched: 12. CDR3 bases: TGCGCCAGCAGCCAGTCCACTAGCGGGGTCGGTTGGGAGACCCAGTACTTC. This encodes CASSQSTSGVGWETQYF.

V gene TRBV5-1 combines with J gene TRBJ2-7; 11 bases fit TRBD2. CDR1 and CDR2 from the germline V gene are SGHRS and YFSETQ. The V and J ends lost 4 bases and 3 bases, in that order; junction bases with no gene match: 12. The CDR3 is 17 residues long. The CDR3, as DNA: TGCGCCAGCAGCCGTATTACGACGACTAGCGGGAACTACGAGCAGTACTTC. Its translation is CASSRITTTSGNYEQYF. The variable domain in full, with the rest retrieved from reference TRBV5-1 and TRBJ2-7, is KAGVTQTPRYLIKTRGQQVTLSCSPISGHRSVSWYQQTPGQGLQFLFEYFSETQRNKGNFPGRFSGRQFSNSRSEMNVSTLELGDSALYLCASSRITTTSGNYEQYFGPGTRLTVT.

This clone was seen a handful of times. The J gene is TRBJ1-5, the V gene TRBV28; D remains unclear. V was clipped by 7 bases and J by 7 bases, with 11 bases between them. CDR1 and CDR2 from the germline V gene are MDHEN and SYDVKM. The CDR3 is made up of 12 amino acids. The chain's CDR3 is CASTGGLQPQHF. The CDR3 DNA sequence: TGTGCCAGCACAGGCGGGCTCCAGCCCCAGCATTTT.

The rearrangement joins TRBV24-1 to TRBJ1-2; the D gene is possibly TRBD1 (5 bases). Germline V gives CDR1 KGHDR, CDR2 SFDVKD. There are 13 residues in the CDR3. The DNA of the CDR3 is TGTGCAAACCACCGATGGGGGGGCTATGGCTACACCTTC. Protein sequence: CANHRWGGYGYTF.

This rearrangement joins TRBV9 to TRBJ1-2; tentatively, D is TRBD1 (6 bases). Germline-derived CDR1 and CDR2 are SGDLS and YYNGEE. This CDR3 has 14 residues. V was trimmed by 0 bases and J by 4 bases, leaving 10 bases between them. CDR3 DNA: TGTGCCAGCAGCGTAGCGACAGGTCCCTATGGCTACACCTTC. Translating it yields CASSVATGPYGYTF.

The gene calls are TRBV9 and TRBJ2-2; 14 positions match TRBD2. Germline assignment: CDR1 SGDLS and CDR2 YYNGEE. With V trimmed by 1 base and J by 5 bases, 7 bases remained unmatched. The CDR3 length is 18 residues. DNA for the CDR3: TGTGCCAGCAGCGTATATCCCGGGACTAGCGGGAGAACCGGGGAGCTGTTTTTT. Translation: CASSVYPGTSGRTGELFF.

The genes are TRBV5-1 and TRBJ2-1; no clear D gene. Germline loops: CDR1 SGHRS, CDR2 YFSETQ. The V and J ends lost 4 bases and 3 bases respectively, with 14 bases between them. The CDR3 has 15 residues. In DNA, the CDR3 is TGCGCCAGCAGCCCCCTCGACTTGGACTACAATGAGCAGTTCTTC. It specifies CASSPLDLDYNEQFF.

The CDR3 protein is CASSVSSSSYNEQFF. The CDR3 coding sequence is TGTGCCAGCAGCGTTAGCAGCAGCTCCTACAATGAGCAGTTCTTC. J is TRBJ2-1 and V is TRBV7-2; D is undetermined. The CDR3 runs to 15 residues. The germline gives CDR1 SGHTA, CDR2 FQGNSA. Trimming removed 5 bases at V and 0 bases at J, with 11 bases between.

This chain links TRBV15 with TRBJ1-2, with a possible D match to TRBD1 (5 bases). V lost 0 bases and J 0 bases, leaving 5 bases between the germline ends. The CDR3 length is 14 residues. Germline CDR1 is LNHNV and CDR2 is YYDKDF (reference sequence). This CDR3 reads CATSRETANYGYTF. The CDR3, as DNA: TGTGCCACCAGCAGAGAGACAGCTAACTATGGCTACACCTTC.

This CDR3 reads CASSSGRQGARREAFF. The CDR3 DNA reads as TGTGCCAGCAGCAGTGGTAGACAGGGGGCGCGAAGGGAGGCTTTCTTT. The gene calls are TRBV7-3 and TRBJ1-1; TRBD1 matches at 10 bases. This CDR3 spans 16 amino acids. Germline-derived CDR1 and CDR2 are SGHTA and FQGTGA. The V segment lost 5 bases and the J segment 11 bases; nucleotides outside the gene matches: 17.

The chain couples TRBV3-1 (or the pseudogene TRBV3-2) to TRBJ1-1; D might be TRBD1 (5 bases). The CDR3 covers 13 residues. Trimming left V 4 bases short and J 6 bases short, with 12 bases between. The germline gives CDR1 LGHDT, CDR2 YNNKEL (reference sequence). The CDR3 spells CASSLRQSSEAFF. CDR3 coding DNA: TGTGCCAGCAGCCTCCGACAGTCCTCTGAAGCTTTCTTT.

The rearrangement links TRBV5-4 to TRBJ2-1; 9 bases align to TRBD1. The CDR3 sequence is 14 residues long. The trim removed 5 bases at V and 8 bases at J, leaving 8 bases unmatched. Germline V lookup: CDR1 SGHNT, CDR2 YYREEE (reference sequence). CDR3 protein: CASSKGQGRYEQFF. Written as DNA, the CDR3 is TGTGCCAGCAGTAAGGGACAGGGTAGATATGAGCAGTTCTTC.

The rearrangement joins TRBV6-1 to TRBJ2-2; maybe TRBD2 (7 bases). CDR1 is MNHNS and CDR2 is SASEGT in the germline V gene. The CDR3 extends over 17 amino acids. The V end lost 0 bases, the J end lost 4 bases, and 15 bases lay between the germline ends. The CDR3 bases are TGTGCCAGCAGTGAAGCTTTGCGGGGGCCCTTCACCGGGGAGCTGTTTTTT. The encoded protein is CASSEALRGPFTGELFF.

The chain uses TRBV2 and TRBJ1-5; D may be TRBD1 (5 bases). Germline V gene lookup returns CDR1 SNHLY and CDR2 FYNNEI. This CDR3 comprises 16 residues. With 4 bases removed from V and 4 bases from J, the gap between germline ends came to 17 bases. CDR3 DNA: TGTGCCAGCAGTGGTCCCGGCCGGGGGGGGAATCAGCCCCAGCATTTT. Translated: CASSGPGRGGNQPQHF. The full variable domain, rest sourced from reference TRBV2 and TRBJ1-5, is EPEVTQTPSHQVTQMGQEVILRCVPISNHLYFYWYRQILGQKVEFLVSFYNNEISEKSEIFDDQFSVERPDGSNFTLKIRSTKLEDSAMYFCASSGPGRGGNQPQHFGDGTRLSIL.

V usage is TRBV7-8 and J usage is TRBJ2-1, with D possibly TRBD1 on 6 matching bases. Deletions cut 3 bases from V and 2 bases from J, with 8 bases between. The germline V gene has CDR1 SGHVS and CDR2 FQNEAQ. The CDR3 totals 14 residues. Here the CDR3 reads CASSFRDTYNEQFF. CDR3 DNA: TGTGCCAGCAGCTTTAGGGACACCTACAATGAGCAGTTCTTC.

V usage is TRBV7-2 and J usage is TRBJ1-1; the D gene is possibly TRBD1 (6 bases). The CDR3 consists of 12 residues. V dropped 5 bases and J dropped 4 bases, with 8 bases sitting between them. From germline, CDR1 is SGHTA and CDR2 FQGNSA. CDR3 coding DNA: TGTGCCAGCAGCGGGGGCGGCACTGAAGCTTTCTTT. Translated, it gives CASSGGGTEAFF.

The chain recombines TRBV29-1 with TRBJ1-2; no clear D gene. V dropped 4 bases and J dropped 6 bases, with 12 bases sitting between them. Looked up from germline, CDR1 is SQVTM and CDR2 is ANQGSEA. The CDR3 runs to 12 residues. The CDR3 DNA reads TGCAGCGTTGCTGAGGGATTGCATGGCTACACCTTC. Amino acid sequence: CSVAEGLHGYTF.